This T cell receptor (beta chain) was captured by sequencing in a study of immune evolution from preneoplasia to lung adenocarcinoma. This table comes from immunoSEQ multiplex PCR, and its TCRdb copy is limited to in-frame clones, with some not included. The profile covers 9,500 to 13,000 clones, with around 86% appearing a single time and about 3.5% taken by the ten largest. V lost 4 bases, J lost 0 bases, and 8 bases stayed unmatched. Germline V gene lookup returns CDR1 SGHRS and CDR2 YFSETQ. CDR3 length: 17 amino acids. H&E slides confirmed each diagnosis, reviewed by two pathologists independently.

The chain uses TRBV5-1 and TRBJ1-4; 8 bases agree with TRBD1. The sample comprised FFPE invasive lung adenocarcinoma tissue. This sequence was found in a person aged 70 to 80 with invasive lung adenocarcinoma. The CDR3 nucleotides are TGCGCCAGCAGCCCGGGGGACAGGCCCTCAACTAATGAAAAACTGTTTTTT. Amino acid sequence: CASSPGDRPSTNEKLFF.